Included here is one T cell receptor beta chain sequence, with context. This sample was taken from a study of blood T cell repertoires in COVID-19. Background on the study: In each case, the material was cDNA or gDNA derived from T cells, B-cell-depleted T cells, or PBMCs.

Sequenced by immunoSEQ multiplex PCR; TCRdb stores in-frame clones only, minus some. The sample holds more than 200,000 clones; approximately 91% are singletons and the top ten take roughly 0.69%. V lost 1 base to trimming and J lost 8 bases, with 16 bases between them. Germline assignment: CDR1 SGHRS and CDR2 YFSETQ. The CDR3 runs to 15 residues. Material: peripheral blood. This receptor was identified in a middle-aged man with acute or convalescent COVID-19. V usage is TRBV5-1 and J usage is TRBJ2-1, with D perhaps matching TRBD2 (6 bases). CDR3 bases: TGCGCCAGCAGCTTGCAGGGCGGAGGGGCGGATGAGCAGTTCTTC. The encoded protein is CASSLQGGGADEQFF.